Below, one T cell receptor (beta chain) is given with its context. The source of the sample is a study of T cell changes during pregnancy in multiple sclerosis. This table comes from immunoSEQ multiplex PCR, and its TCRdb copy is limited to in-frame clones, with some not included. Among 43,000 or so clones listed, over 85% were seen once. This receptor was obtained from a female donor with multiple sclerosis, enrolled in a pregnancy study. This specimen consisted of peripheral blood, obtained in the first trimester of pregnancy.

CDR3: CASSTRGGVVSYGYTF. CDR3 bases: TGTGCCAGCAGTACTAGGGGGGGGGTGGTGAGCTATGGCTACACCTTC. The chain combines TRBV27 with TRBJ1-2, with D tentatively TRBD1 (6 bases). The length of the CDR3 is 16 residues. Germline values: CDR1 MNHEY, CDR2 SMNVEV (reference sequence). V lost 5 bases and J lost 4, with 20 bases in between.